A selection of T cell receptor beta chains follows, all from one sample in a study of blood T cell repertoires in COVID-19. Method: immunoSEQ multiplex PCR; TCRdb's copy keeps in-frame clones and lacks some. The repertoire holds roughly 500,000 clones, with 89% as singletons. Specimen: peripheral blood. The receptor set was obtained from a man between 18 and 35 years old with COVID-19, enrolled during active disease. Both conserved end residues are part of each CDR3. The D gene is left open where the match is weak. Where a row states a size, it is once, few, many or the class of an expanded clone; other rows omit it.

>TRBD1|-|TRBJ2-3|12|TRBV5-8
TGTGCCAGCAGCTTTTCGGACAGGGAGGAGTATTTT
CASSFSDREEYF
>-|-|TRBJ2-3|14|TRBV6-5
TGTGCCAGCAGTGACTCTAGCGCCCCAGATACGCAGTATTTT
CASSDSSAPDTQYF
>-|once|TRBJ2-3|13|TRBV19
TGTGCCAGTAGCAACAGTCTCACAGATACGCAGTATTTT
CASSNSLTDTQYF
>TRBD1|-|TRBJ2-7|14|TRBV7-9
TGTGCCAGCAGCCCACCGGGACAGGCGTACGAGCAGTACTTC
CASSPPGQAYEQYF
>-|-|TRBJ2-7|12|TRBV5-6
TGTGCCAGCAGCTTAGCGACTCAACCGCAGTACTTC
CASSLATQPQYF
>-|once|TRBJ1-6|14|TRBV21-1
TGTGCCAGCAGCAAAGTCAGGGATAATTCACCCCTCCACTTT
CASSKVRDNSPLHF
>TRBD2|-|TRBJ2-1|19|TRBV18
TGTGCCAGCTCACCTCTAGGACTAGCGGGGGGGTCGTCCTACAATGAGCAGTTCTTC
CASSPLGLAGGSSYNEQFF
>-|-|TRBJ2-3|13|TRBV7-9
TGTGCCAGCAGCTTACAGGGGGGAGATACGCAGTATTTT
CASSLQGGDTQYF
>-|-|TRBJ2-3|13|TRBV2
TGTGCCAGCAGTGAACGGGAGCAAGATACGCAGTATTTT
CASSEREQDTQYF
>TRBD1|-|TRBJ2-7|16|TRBV2
TGTGCCAACATTCTCACCACCGGGACAGGGGCCTACGAGCAGTACTTC
CANILTTGTGAYEQYF
>TRBD2|-|TRBJ2-1|16|TRBV7-8
TGTGCCAGCAGCTTAATACCGGGACTAGGTGTTAATGAGCAGTTCTTC
CASSLIPGLGVNEQFF
>TRBD2|-|TRBJ2-1|20|TRBV2
TGTGCCAGCAGGCCGCAGAGGACTAGCGGGAGAACGAGCTCCTACAATGAGCAGTTCTTC
CASRPQRTSGRTSSYNEQFF
>TRBD1|-|TRBJ2-1|15|TRBV6-5
TGTGCCAGCAGACCCGGACAGGGGGCGGGTAATGAGCAGTTCTTC
CASRPGQGAGNEQFF
>TRBD1|-|TRBJ2-2|15|TRBV6-5
TGTGCCAGCAGTTCAGACAGGGGTAACACCGGGGAGCTGTTTTTT
CASSSDRGNTGELFF
>-|once|TRBJ1-1|11|TRBV7-9
TGTGCCAGCAGCGGGGGCCCTGAAGCTTTCTTT
CASSGGPEAFF
>-|-|TRBJ2-5|17|TRBV5-1
TGCGCCAGCAGCTTAATGAGGGGGCGGGGAGACCAAGAGACCCAGTACTTC
CASSLMRGRGDQETQYF
>TRBD1|-|TRBJ1-2|13|TRBV11-2
TGTGCCAGCAGCGCCCGACAGGGGAATGGCTACACCTTC
CASSARQGNGYTF
>TRBD1|-|TRBJ2-7|13|TRBV19
TGTGCCAGTAGTCGGGACAGGTCCTACGAGCAGTACTTC
CASSRDRSYEQYF